This T cell receptor beta chain appears in the sequencing data of a study of human T cells and chemical hapten exposure. The CDR3 has 14 amino acids. CDR1 and CDR2 (germline): SGHTA, FQGNSA. The ends were cut back, 0 bases at V and 7 bases at J, with 10 bases in the middle. The time point was: patch test 2, 6 weeks after DPC sensitization. The treatment here: therapeutic diphenylcyclopropenone sensitization with weekly scalp DPC. This clonotype was seen a single time. From the RACE reads, TCRdb called clonotypes with MiXCR, one entry per CDR3 protein. The sample comprises roughly 96,000 distinct CDR3 sequences, 9.3% of which are singletons, and about 2% rests with the top ten.

This TCR was sampled from a woman aged 35 to 49 with alopecia areata. Some clones in this sample may be carry-over from other donors' samples. The chain couples TRBV7-2 to TRBJ1-5, with D possibly matching TRBD1 (5 bases). This specimen consisted of whole blood, obtained in connection with sensitization to the hapten diphenylcyclopropenone (DPC). Here the CDR3 reads CASSLALGVQPQHF. The CDR3 bases are TGTGCCAGCAGCTTAGCGCTGGGGGTCCAGCCCCAGCATTTT.